This T cell receptor beta chain was recorded in a study of T cell responses to AZD1222 COVID-19 vaccine. V was clipped by 2 bases and J by 1 base, with 16 bases between them. The CDR3 sequence is 17 residues long. The germline V gene encodes CDR1 MNHEY and CDR2 SVGEGT. Study results and limitations: Researchers took repertoire samples only after the peak T cell response had come. The study identified only five or six AZD1222 recipients as seropositive at baseline. The donor group comprised mostly white British people and more females; the analysis possibly underestimated clonal diversity.

About this clone itself: Its antigen is unknown.

Here immunoSEQ multiplex PCR was the method, and the copy in TCRdb shows in-frame clones only, minus some. The sample lists just over 65,000 clones; approximately 84% were seen once. The receptor comes from an adult in good health. This chain uses TRBV6-2 or TRBV6-3 with TRBJ2-3; no reliable D call. The sample here was peripheral blood, taken on day 0 of AZD1222 vaccination. CDR3 protein: CASSYRVYRPRTDTQYF. CDR3 sequence (DNA): TGTGCCAGCAGTTACCGCGTCTACCGTCCTCGCACAGATACGCAGTATTTT.